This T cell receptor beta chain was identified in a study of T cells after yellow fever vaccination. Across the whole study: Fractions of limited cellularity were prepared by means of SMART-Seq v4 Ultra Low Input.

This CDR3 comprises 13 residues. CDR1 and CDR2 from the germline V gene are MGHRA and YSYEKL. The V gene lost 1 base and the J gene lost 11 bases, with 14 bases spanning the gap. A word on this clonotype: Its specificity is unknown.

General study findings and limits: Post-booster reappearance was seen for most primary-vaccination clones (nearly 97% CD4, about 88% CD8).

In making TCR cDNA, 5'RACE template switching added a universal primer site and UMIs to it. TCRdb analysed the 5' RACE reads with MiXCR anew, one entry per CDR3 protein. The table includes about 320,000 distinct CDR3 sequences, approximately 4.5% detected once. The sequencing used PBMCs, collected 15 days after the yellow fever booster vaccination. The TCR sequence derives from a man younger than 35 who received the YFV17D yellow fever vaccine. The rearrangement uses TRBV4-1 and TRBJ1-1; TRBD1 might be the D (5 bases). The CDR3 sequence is CASSQGVWAGAFF. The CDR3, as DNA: TGCGCCAGCAGCCAAGGAGTATGGGCAGGGGCTTTCTTT.